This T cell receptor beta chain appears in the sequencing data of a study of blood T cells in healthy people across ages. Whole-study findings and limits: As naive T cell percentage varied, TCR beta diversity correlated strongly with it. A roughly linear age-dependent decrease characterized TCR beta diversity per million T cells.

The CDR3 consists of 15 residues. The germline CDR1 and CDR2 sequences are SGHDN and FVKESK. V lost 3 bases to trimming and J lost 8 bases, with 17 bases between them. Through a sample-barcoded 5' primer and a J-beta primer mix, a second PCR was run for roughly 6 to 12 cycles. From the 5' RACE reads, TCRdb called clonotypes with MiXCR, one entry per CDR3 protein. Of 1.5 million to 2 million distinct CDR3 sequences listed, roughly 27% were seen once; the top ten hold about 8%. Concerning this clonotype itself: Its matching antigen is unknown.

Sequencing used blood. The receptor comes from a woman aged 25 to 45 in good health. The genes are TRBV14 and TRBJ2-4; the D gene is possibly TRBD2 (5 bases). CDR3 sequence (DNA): TGTGCCAGCAGCCAGGATAGCGACGGTCGGGACATTCAGTACTTC. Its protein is CASSQDSDGRDIQYF.